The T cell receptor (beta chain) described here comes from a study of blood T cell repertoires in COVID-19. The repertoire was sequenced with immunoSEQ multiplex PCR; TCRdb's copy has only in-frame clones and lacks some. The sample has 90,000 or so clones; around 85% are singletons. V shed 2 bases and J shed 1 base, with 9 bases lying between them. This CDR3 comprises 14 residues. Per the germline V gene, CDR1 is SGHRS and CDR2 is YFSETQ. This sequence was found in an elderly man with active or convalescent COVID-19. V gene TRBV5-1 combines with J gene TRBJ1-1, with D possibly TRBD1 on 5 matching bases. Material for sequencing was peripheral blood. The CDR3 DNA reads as TGCGCCAGCAGCTTTTCGGGGGGGAACACTGAAGCTTTCTTT. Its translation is CASSFSGGNTEAFF.